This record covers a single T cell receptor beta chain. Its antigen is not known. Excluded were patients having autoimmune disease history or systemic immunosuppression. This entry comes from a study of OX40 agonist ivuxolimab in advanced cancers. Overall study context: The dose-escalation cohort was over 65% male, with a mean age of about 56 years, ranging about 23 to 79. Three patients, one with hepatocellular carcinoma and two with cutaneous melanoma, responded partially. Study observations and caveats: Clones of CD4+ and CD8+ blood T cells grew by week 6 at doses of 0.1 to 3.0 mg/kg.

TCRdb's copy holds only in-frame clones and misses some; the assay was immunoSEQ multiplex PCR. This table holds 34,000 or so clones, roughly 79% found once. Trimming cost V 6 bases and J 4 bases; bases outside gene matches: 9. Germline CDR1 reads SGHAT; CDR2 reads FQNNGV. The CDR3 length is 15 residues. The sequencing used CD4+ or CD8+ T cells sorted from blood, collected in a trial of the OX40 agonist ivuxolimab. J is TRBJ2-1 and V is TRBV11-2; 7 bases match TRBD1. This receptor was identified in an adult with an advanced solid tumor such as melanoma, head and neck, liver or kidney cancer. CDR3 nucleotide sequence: TGTGCCAGCAGTATGGGGGACAGACAGTACAATGAGCAGTTCTTC. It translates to CASSMGDRQYNEQFF.